This T cell receptor (beta chain) stems from a study of blood T cell repertoires in COVID-19. Study overall: Acute and convalescent COVID-19 samples came from the United States, Italy and Spain. Sources were T cells, B-cell-depleted T cells, or PBMCs; the material itself was cDNA or gDNA.

Generated by immunoSEQ multiplex PCR, the TCRdb table keeps only in-frame clones and is missing some. The profile shows some 250,000 clones, 65% to 85% of them singletons. CDR3 length: 12 residues. The germline V gene has CDR1 LNHDA and CDR2 SQIVND (reference sequence). The ends were cut back, 11 bases at V and 5 bases at J, with 13 bases in the middle. Sequences were obtained from peripheral blood. J is TRBJ1-5 and V is TRBV19; a weak D match, TRBD1 (5 bases). This TCR was sampled from a man between 35 and 55 years old with acute or convalescent COVID-19. The CDR3 DNA sequence: TGTGCCGGGGGAGGGGCTCATCAGCCCCAGCATTTT. Protein: CAGGGAHQPQHF.